These 6 T cell receptor beta chains originate from one sample sequenced in a study of shared clonotypes between healthy human individuals. Only in-frame clones appear in the TCRdb table, and some are missing; sequencing was by immunoSEQ multiplex PCR. The table includes a few hundred thousand clones, about 95% detected once. As defined, naive CD8 cells were CD45RO-negative and positively selected for CCR7, with terminally differentiated effector memory CD45RA+ cells excluded. Material: naive CD8+ T cells sorted from blood. The source is a woman in her twenties or thirties in good health.

The genes are TRBV27 and TRBJ2-7; 10 bases are a match to TRBD1. CDR1 and CDR2 from the germline V gene are MNHEY and SMNVEV (reference sequence). Trimming at V came to 6 bases and at J to 7 bases, leaving 6 bases not matched to a gene. The CDR3 loop spans 13 amino acids. The CDR3 DNA follows: TGTGCCAGCAGCCCGACAGGGGGCAGGGAGCAGTACTTC. Protein sequence: CASSPTGGREQYF.

This clone was recorded once. The V and J genes are TRBV11-2 and TRBJ2-7, with TRBD1 matching 9 bases. Looked up from germline, CDR1 is SGHAT and CDR2 is FQNNGV. CDR3 size: 14 residues. V lost 9 bases to trimming and J lost 6 bases; unmatched junction nucleotides: 12. CDR3 sequence reads: CASEATGTGPEQYF. The CDR3 DNA reads TGTGCCAGTGAGGCCACCGGGACAGGGCCCGAGCAGTACTTC.

The sample holds one count of this clone. The same CDR3 arises from other DNA sequences in this sample as well. This rearrangement joins TRBV28 to TRBJ1-1, with D possibly matching TRBD1 (5 bases). Between the trimmed V and J ends, which lost 2 bases and 4 bases, there was a span of 8 bases. The CDR3 contains 13 residues. Germline loops: CDR1 MDHEN, CDR2 SYDVKM. The CDR3 DNA is TGTGCCAGCAGTTTAAGGGGACCCACTGAAGCTTTCTTT. It encodes CASSLRGPTEAFF.

The rearrangement links TRBV7-9 to TRBJ2-7; 7 bases fit TRBD1. The CDR3 runs 14 residues. Germline V CDR1 and CDR2: SEHNR, FQNEAQ (reference sequence). After removal of 8 bases from V and 0 bases from J, the junction contained 7 bases not matched to a gene. The CDR3 DNA sequence: TGTGCCAGCCATGGGACAGACATCTCCTACGAGCAGTACTTC. Translated: CASHGTDISYEQYF.

The J gene is TRBJ2-1, the V gene TRBV4-2; possibly TRBD2 for D (5 bases). CDR1 and CDR2 (germline): LGHNA, YNFKEQ. Trimming took 0 bases from V and 0 from J, leaving 18 bases between them. The CDR3 runs to 19 residues. CDR3 DNA: TGTGCCAGCAGCCAAGAAATTCGATATAGCGTGAGCTCCTACAATGAGCAGTTCTTC. It is translated as CASSQEIRYSVSSYNEQFF.

The chain joins TRBV7-9 to TRBJ2-3, with D tentatively TRBD2 (6 bases). The CDR3 consists of 18 residues. Germline lookup yields CDR1 SEHNR and CDR2 FQNEAQ (reference sequence). Deletions cut 5 bases from V and 0 bases from J, with 21 bases between. The CDR3 here is CASSPPVVAVPSTDTQYF. The CDR3 region has the DNA TGTGCCAGCAGCCCCCCGGTAGTAGCGGTCCCTAGCACAGATACGCAGTATTTT.